This T cell receptor (beta chain) was recovered during a study of post-analysis software for immune sequencing data (dated by TCRdb to between 2014 and 2016). Background for the entire study: The recorded disease courses included relapsing-remitting, secondary progressive and progressive-relapsing multiple sclerosis, and some patients had no subtype annotation. The patient repertoires were set against about eleven previously published healthy control repertoires from donors whose ages ranged from roughly 6 to 27 years. A subset of samples was prepared in parallel using single-end sample barcoding, then pooled and co-amplified after Illumina adapter ligation. Study-level results and caveats: Direct clustering with F measure revealed strong co-clustering of samples prepared in the same batch, which led to a batch-effect correction. The multiple sclerosis patient group was slightly younger than the control group. Significantly lower normalized Chao1 diversity was found in multiple sclerosis patients than in controls, suggesting substantial peripheral T-cell clonal expansion. Patients showed significantly higher frequencies than controls for a few TRBV segments, among them TRBV5-6, TRBV5-1 and TRBV20-1.

Receptor libraries were prepared by PCR. Sequenced using an Illumina HiSeq 2500. To reduce PCR and sequencing biases, unique molecular identifiers were incorporated into the TCR beta cDNA libraries. Per 1 to 10 million input T cells, 500,000 or so cDNA molecules were obtained, such that each molecule approximated one T cell. The patient libraries were prepared and sequenced using the same protocol as the earlier healthy control dataset. Samples belonging to the same batch were prepared together, multiplexed and sequenced on a shared HiSeq lane. Per the original workflow: Raw barcoded reads were processed with MIGEC, and single-read molecular identifier groups were discarded before consensus assembly and CDR3 extraction. Clonotype tables were post-analysed with VDJtools, normalizing diversity by down-sampling all datasets to the smallest sample size. Repertoire overlap clustering matched CDR3 amino acid but not nucleotide sequences to correct batch-related cross-sample contamination. The raw public reads went through TCRdb reprocessing: fastp at Q25, MiXCR clone calling, in-frame beta chains kept. Rows with a matching CDR3 protein are joined into one entry that keeps the most common DNA and genes. V and J calls and clone size were set by TCRdb, not the authors. The sample table lists approximately 730,000 distinct CDR3 sequences, under 60% of them with a count of one. The ten largest clones take up just under 5% of the sample.

The CDR1 and CDR2 encoded by the germline V gene are SGHVS and FNYEAQ. There are 17 amino acids in the CDR3, from cysteine to phenylalanine inclusive. Only CDR3 DNA remains: 51 bases, in frame from the first base. TCR beta repertoires were profiled from peripheral blood of roughly twelve young patients with multiple sclerosis to demonstrate the VDJtools post-analysis software. Multiple sclerosis patients were children and adolescents aged about 6 to 17 years. A word on this clonotype: Its antigen specificity is not known. Qualities for individual bases were not recorded, and no much larger clone is one base off.

The TCR sequence derives from a girl between 5 and 17 years old with multiple sclerosis. Sequenced sample: blood. The chain employs TRBV7-6 and TRBJ2-4, and 11 junctional nucleotides match TRBD1. Near its end, the DNA agrees better with TRBJ2-7, so the J call may be wrong. The base sequence is TGTGCCAGCAGCTTAGGAGGTCTCGGGACAGGGGGCTACGAGCAGTACTTC. It translates as CASSLGGLGTGGYEQYF.